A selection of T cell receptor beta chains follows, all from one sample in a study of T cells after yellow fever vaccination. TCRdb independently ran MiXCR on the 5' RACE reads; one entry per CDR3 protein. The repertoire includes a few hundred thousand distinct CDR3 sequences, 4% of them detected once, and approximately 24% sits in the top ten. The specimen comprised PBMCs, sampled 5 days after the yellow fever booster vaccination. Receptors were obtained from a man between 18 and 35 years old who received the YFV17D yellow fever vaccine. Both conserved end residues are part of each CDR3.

cdr3_aa: CASSSQGGSPLHF
j_call: TRBJ1-6
v_call: TRBV12-3/TRBV12-4

cdr3_aa: CASITSGGSSQFF
j_call: TRBJ2-1
v_call: TRBV2

cdr3_aa: CSARDSRRLRRGTGELFF
j_call: TRBJ2-2
v_call: TRBV20-1

cdr3_aa: CASSEATSGRNEQFF
j_call: TRBJ2-1
v_call: TRBV6-1

cdr3_aa: CASSLWGGGTEAFF
j_call: TRBJ1-1
v_call: TRBV5-1

cdr3_aa: CASSLVYSGSTEAFF
j_call: TRBJ1-1
v_call: TRBV7-2

cdr3_aa: CASSLNEAYEQYF
j_call: TRBJ2-7
v_call: TRBV5-1

cdr3_aa: CASSADRLGGTEAFF
j_call: TRBJ1-1
v_call: TRBV28

cdr3_aa: CASSQDEARYIVNEQFF
j_call: TRBJ2-1
v_call: TRBV4-1

cdr3_aa: CASSLVGVGSPLHF
j_call: TRBJ1-6
v_call: TRBV7-3

cdr3_aa: CASSYGGQQETQYF
j_call: TRBJ2-5
v_call: TRBV6-2/TRBV6-3